The clone carrying this T cell receptor (beta chain) has ten or more counts. Its antigen remains unknown. The sample is drawn from a study of read filtering for tumor transcriptome and immune sequencing. Whole-study context: Revised staging placed eight or nine patients in R-ISS I, around 15 in II, 7 in III. DNase treatment preceded whole-transcriptome library preparation. General study points: Single-read clonotypes: roughly 86% of IR-seq clonotypes (approximately 3.7% of reads), roughly 70% of RNA-seq clonotypes (nearly 45% of reads).

Molecular barcoded adaptors covering alpha/delta and beta/gamma chains were used on around 370 ng RNA. TCRdb analysed the reads with MiXCR anew, one entry per CDR3 protein. The sample gives around 58,000 distinct CDR3 sequences, roughly 14% of which show up once; about 42% is in the top ten. The CDR3 has 13 amino acids. Germline V lookup: CDR1 MNHEY, CDR2 SMNVEV (reference sequence). Trimming took off 3 bases at V and 5 bases at J, with 8 bases between the two ends. The sample consisted of a population of CD138-negative cells sorted from bone marrow. The TCR was taken from a donor over 35 with multiple myeloma. V is TRBV27 and J is TRBJ2-1; D gene uncertain. The CDR3 spells CASSLLVDNEQFF. The CDR3 DNA follows: TGTGCCAGCAGTTTGTTAGTAGACAATGAGCAGTTCTTC.